This TCR beta chain was found in a study of blood T cells in healthy people across ages. It was with a sample-barcoded 5' primer and a J-beta primer mix that a second PCR of about 6 to 12 cycles was run. TCRdb re-derived calls from the 5' RACE reads in MiXCR, one entry per CDR3 protein. The sample holds 800,000 or so distinct CDR3 sequences, approximately 25% seen once. This same sample was also taken into another study, of T cells of mothers and their children. That report adds: The donors comprised about 6 children and their three healthy Caucasian mothers.

This receptor was identified in a boy aged 5-17 years in good health. Input material: blood.

The CDR3 DNA sequence: TGTGCCAGCAGCTTGGCCTCTCCGTCCCACACTGAAGCTTTCTTT. Translating it yields CASSLASPSHTEAFF. The chain links TRBV5-6 to TRBJ1-1, with D hard to call. This CDR3 has 15 amino acids. The V and J ends lost 0 bases and 3 bases respectively, with 12 bases between them. Germline values: CDR1 SGHDT, CDR2 YYEEEE.